This passage covers 12 T cell receptor beta chains from one sample sequenced in a study of human T cells and chemical hapten exposure. Time point in this sample: healthy volunteer bleed at 6 weeks. Sequencing started from total RNA isolated from unfractionated whole blood. TCRdb called the RACE reads again in MiXCR, with one record for every CDR3 protein. The data contain fewer than 50,000 distinct CDR3 sequences, 3.7% of them singletons. The sequenced sample consisted of whole blood. The receptor set was obtained from a human donor in good health. Some clones in this sample may be carry-over from other donors' samples.

In its sample, this clonotype was seen many times. This chain links TRBV6-4 with TRBJ2-1; TRBD2 matches at 11 bases. Germline values: CDR1 MRHNA, CDR2 SNTAGT. The CDR3 has 14 amino acids. V lost 8 bases, J lost 8 bases, and 8 bases stayed unmatched. CDR3: CASGETSGNHEQFF. The CDR3 nucleotides read TGTGCCAGCGGGGAGACTAGCGGGAACCATGAGCAGTTCTTC.

This clonotype occurred many times. The chain links TRBV6-2 or TRBV6-3 to TRBJ2-7; 9 positions match TRBD2. Germline V CDR1 and CDR2: MNHEY, SVGEGT. The CDR3 totals 15 residues. Trimming took 0 bases from V and 6 from J; bases not matched to a gene: 6. The CDR3 DNA reads TGTGCCAGCAGTTACTCGATCGGACTAGCGATCGAGCAGTACTTC. Translation gives CASSYSIGLAIEQYF.

The chain combines TRBV20-1 with TRBJ2-5; 7 bases fit TRBD1. The CDR3 contains 12 residues. Trimming at V came to 6 bases and at J to 7 bases, leaving 8 bases not matched to a gene. Per germline, CDR1 DFQATT and CDR2 SNEGSKA (reference sequence). The CDR3 spells CSAPTGSVTQYF. The DNA of the CDR3 is TGCAGTGCCCCGACAGGGTCCGTGACCCAGTACTTC.

The table lists this clonotype with many counts. The chain recombines TRBV6-5 with TRBJ2-5; D gene uncertain. Germline V gene data show CDR1 as MNHEY and CDR2 as SVGAGI. The V and J ends lost 2 bases and 5 bases respectively, with 12 bases between them. The length of the CDR3 is 14 residues. This CDR3 reads CASSYVRQTETQYF. The CDR3 DNA is TGTGCCAGCAGTTACGTGCGTCAAACGGAGACCCAGTACTTC.

This clonotype was seen only a few times. This sequence joins TRBV30 and TRBJ2-3; possibly TRBD2 for D (6 bases). Trimming took 0 bases from V and 4 from J, leaving 8 bases between them. This CDR3 region has 13 residues. CDR1 GTSNPN and CDR2 SVGIG come from the germline V gene (reference sequence). Here the CDR3 reads CAWSVAGPDTQYF. CDR3 nucleotides: TGTGCCTGGAGTGTTGCGGGACCAGATACGCAGTATTTT.

This clonotype appeared many times. This sequence joins TRBV20-1 and TRBJ2-1, with TRBD2 as a possible D gene (6 bases). Looked up from germline, CDR1 is DFQATT and CDR2 is SNEGSKA (reference sequence). The V end lost 0 bases, the J end lost 2 bases, and 14 bases lay between the germline ends. This CDR3 spans 16 amino acids. The CDR3 here is CSARERTNPTYNEQFF. In nucleotides, the CDR3 is TGCAGTGCTAGAGAAAGGACTAACCCCACCTACAATGAGCAGTTCTTC.

A word on this clonotype: A much larger clone sits a single nucleotide away, making a read error possible. The genes are TRBV28 and TRBJ1-6; D unclear. Germline CDR1 and CDR2: MDHEN and SYDVKM. This CDR3 spans 13 amino acids. CDR3 in amino acids: CVSRIDGQSPLHF. CDR3 nucleotide sequence: TGTGTCAGCCGGATAGACGGCCAGTCACCCCTCCACTTT.

In this sample, this clonotype turned up many times. This chain connects TRBV6-1 to TRBJ2-5, with a possible D match to TRBD2 (6 bases). V lost 8 bases, J lost 7 bases, and 23 bases lay in between. The germline CDR1 and CDR2 sequences are MNHNS and SASEGT. The CDR3 runs to 15 residues. CDR3: CASGSLGLPEGTQYF. Here the CDR3 DNA reads TGTGCCAGCGGATCCCTGGGACTTCCGGAAGGGACCCAGTACTTC.

This clonotype has ten or more counts. The rearrangement links TRBV7-9 to TRBJ1-2; perhaps TRBD1 as D (6 bases). V lost 5 bases and J lost 7, with 17 bases in between. The CDR3 runs to 14 residues. CDR1 SEHNR and CDR2 FQNEAQ come from the germline V gene (reference sequence). The CDR3 nucleotides are TGTGCCAGCAGCCCAAACAGGGAATCCATTGGCTACACCTTC. Its translation: CASSPNRESIGYTF. Full variable domain (remainder filled in from reference TRBV7-9 and TRBJ1-2): DTGVSQNPRHKITKRGQNVTFRCDPISEHNRLYWYRQTLGQGPEFLTYFQNEAQLEKSRLLSDRFSAERPKGSFSTLEIQRTEQGDSAMYLCASSPNRESIGYTFGSGTRLTVV.

This clonotype came up a few times. J is TRBJ2-5 and V is TRBV29-1; no clear D. The CDR3 contains 15 residues. From germline, CDR1 is SQVTM and CDR2 ANQGSEA. Trimming shortened V by 4 bases and J by 5 bases, and 20 bases separated the two germline ends. The CDR3 nucleotides read TGCAGCGTTGTAAAGCCCGGTCCCTCAGCGGAGACCCAGTACTTC. Translating gives CSVVKPGPSAETQYF. Variable domain in full (rest from reference TRBV29-1 and TRBJ2-5): SAVISQKPSRDICQRGTSLTIQCQVDSQVTMMFWYRQQPGQSLTLIATANQGSEATYESGFVIDKFPISRPNLTFSTLTVSNMSPEDSSIYLCSVVKPGPSAETQYFGPGTRLLVL.

This clonotype occurred many times. The rearrangement uses TRBV12-3 or TRBV12-4 and TRBJ2-3; TRBD1 agrees at 7 bases. V shed 3 bases and J 6 bases; nucleotides not matched to a gene: 6. This CDR3 spans 14 amino acids. The CDR3 nucleotides read TGTGCCAGCAGTTTTGGCGGCAGGGGGGATACGCAGTATTTT. Its translation is CASSFGGRGDTQYF.

This chain uses TRBV28 with TRBJ2-1; 9 positions match TRBD2. The J segment lost 5 bases and the V segment lost 3 bases, leaving 5 bases of the junction unmatched. This CDR3 spans 15 amino acids. Germline CDR1 MDHEN, CDR2 SYDVKM. CDR3 in DNA: TGTGCCAGCAGTTTTTCAGGACTAGCGAACAATGAGCAGTTCTTC. Its protein is CASSFSGLANNEQFF.